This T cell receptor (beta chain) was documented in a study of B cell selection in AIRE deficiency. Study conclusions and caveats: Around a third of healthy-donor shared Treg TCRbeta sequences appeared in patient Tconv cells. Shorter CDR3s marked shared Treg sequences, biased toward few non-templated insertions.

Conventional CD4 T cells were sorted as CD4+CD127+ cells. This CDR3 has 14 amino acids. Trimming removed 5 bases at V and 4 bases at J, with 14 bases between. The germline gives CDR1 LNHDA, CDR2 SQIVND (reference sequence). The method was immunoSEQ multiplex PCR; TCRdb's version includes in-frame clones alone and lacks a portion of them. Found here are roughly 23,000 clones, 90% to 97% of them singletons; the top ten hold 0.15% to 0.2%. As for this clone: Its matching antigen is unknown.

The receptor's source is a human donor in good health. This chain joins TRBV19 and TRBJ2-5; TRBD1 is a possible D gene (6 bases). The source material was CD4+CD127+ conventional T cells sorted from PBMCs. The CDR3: CASSPRQERETQYF. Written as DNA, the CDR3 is TGTGCCAGTAGTCCCAGACAGGAAAGAGAGACCCAGTACTTC.